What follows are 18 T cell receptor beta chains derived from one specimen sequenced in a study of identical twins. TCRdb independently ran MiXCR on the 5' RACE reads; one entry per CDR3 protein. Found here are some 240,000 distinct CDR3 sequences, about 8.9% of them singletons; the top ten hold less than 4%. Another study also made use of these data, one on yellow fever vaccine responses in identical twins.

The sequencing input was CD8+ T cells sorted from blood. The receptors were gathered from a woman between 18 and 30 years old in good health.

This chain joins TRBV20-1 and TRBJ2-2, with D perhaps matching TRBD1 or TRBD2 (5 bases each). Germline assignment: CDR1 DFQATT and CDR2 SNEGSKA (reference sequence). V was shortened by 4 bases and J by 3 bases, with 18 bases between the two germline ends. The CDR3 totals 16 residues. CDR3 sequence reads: CSAIRTGTPDTGELFF. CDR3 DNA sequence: TGCAGTGCTATAAGGACCGGGACCCCAGACACCGGGGAGCTGTTTTTT.

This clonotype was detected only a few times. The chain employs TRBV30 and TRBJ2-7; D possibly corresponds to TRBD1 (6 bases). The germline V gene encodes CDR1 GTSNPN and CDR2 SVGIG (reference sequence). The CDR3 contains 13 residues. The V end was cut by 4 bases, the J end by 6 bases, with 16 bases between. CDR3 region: CAWTRQALGEQYF. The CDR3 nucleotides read TGTGCCTGGACCCGACAGGCTCTTGGCGAGCAGTACTTC. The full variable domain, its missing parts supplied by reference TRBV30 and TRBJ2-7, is SQTIHQWPATLVQPVGSPLSLECTVEGTSNPNLYWYRQAAGRGLQLLFYSVGIGQISSEVPQNLSASRPQDRQFILSSKKLLLSDSGFYLCAWTRQALGEQYFGPGTRLTVT.

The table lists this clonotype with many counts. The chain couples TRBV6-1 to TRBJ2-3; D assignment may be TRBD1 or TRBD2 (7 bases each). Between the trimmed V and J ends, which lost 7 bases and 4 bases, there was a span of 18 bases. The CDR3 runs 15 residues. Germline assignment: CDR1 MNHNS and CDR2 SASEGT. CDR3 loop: CASTLQGGVADTQYF. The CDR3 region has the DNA TGTGCCAGCACCCTCCAGGGGGGGGTCGCAGATACGCAGTATTTT.

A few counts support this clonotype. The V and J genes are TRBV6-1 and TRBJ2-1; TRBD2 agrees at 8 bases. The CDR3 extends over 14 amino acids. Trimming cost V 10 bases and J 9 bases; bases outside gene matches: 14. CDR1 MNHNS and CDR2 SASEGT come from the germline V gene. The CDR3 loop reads CATSAGVIPAEQFF. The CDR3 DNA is TGTGCCACCTCAGCGGGGGTCATTCCAGCTGAGCAGTTCTTC.

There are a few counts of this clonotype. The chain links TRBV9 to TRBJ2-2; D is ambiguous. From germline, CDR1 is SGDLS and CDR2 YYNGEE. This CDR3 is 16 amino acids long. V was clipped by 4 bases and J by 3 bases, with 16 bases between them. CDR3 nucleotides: TGTGCCAGCAGCCCAGAAGTGGGTATGGACACCGGGGAGCTGTTTTTT. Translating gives CASSPEVGMDTGELFF.

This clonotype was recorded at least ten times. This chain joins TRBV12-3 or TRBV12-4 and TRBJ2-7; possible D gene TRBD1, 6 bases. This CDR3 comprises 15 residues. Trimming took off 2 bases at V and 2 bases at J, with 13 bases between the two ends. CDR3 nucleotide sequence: TGTGCCAGCAGTTTAAATGCCGCAGGGGCCTACGAGCAGTACTTC. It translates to CASSLNAAGAYEQYF.

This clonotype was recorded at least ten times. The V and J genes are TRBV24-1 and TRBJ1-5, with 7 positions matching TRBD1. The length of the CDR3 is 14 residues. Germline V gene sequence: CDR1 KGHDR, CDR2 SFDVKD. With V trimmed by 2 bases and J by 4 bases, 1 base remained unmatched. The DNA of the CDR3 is TGTGCCACCAGTGATTACAGGGGAAATCAGCCCCAGCATTTT. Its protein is CATSDYRGNQPQHF.

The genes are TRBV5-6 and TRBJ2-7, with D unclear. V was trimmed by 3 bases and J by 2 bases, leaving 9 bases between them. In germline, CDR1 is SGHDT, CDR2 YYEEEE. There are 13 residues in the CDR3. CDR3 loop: CASSSRFTYEQYF. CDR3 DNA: TGTGCCAGCAGCTCCCGCTTTACCTACGAGCAGTACTTC.

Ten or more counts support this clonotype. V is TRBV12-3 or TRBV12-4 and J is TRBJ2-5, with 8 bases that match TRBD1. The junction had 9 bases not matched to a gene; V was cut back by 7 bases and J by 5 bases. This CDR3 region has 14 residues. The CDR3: CASTNRQGLETQYF. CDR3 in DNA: TGTGCCAGCACCAACCGACAGGGGCTGGAGACCCAGTACTTC.

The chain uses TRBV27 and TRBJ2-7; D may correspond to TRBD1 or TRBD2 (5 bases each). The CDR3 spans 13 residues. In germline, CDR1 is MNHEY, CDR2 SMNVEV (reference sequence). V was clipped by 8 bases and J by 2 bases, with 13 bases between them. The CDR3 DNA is TGTGCCAGCGGACGAGGGGCAACCTACGAGCAGTACTTC. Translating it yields CASGRGATYEQYF.

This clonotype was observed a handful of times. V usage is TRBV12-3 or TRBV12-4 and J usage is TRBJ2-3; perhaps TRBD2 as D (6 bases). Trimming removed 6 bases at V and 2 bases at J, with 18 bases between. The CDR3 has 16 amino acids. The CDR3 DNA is TGTGCCAGCAGCCGACTAGAACGGAAATCCACAGATACGCAGTATTTT. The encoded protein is CASSRLERKSTDTQYF.

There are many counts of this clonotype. The CDR3 nucleotides are TGCAGTGCCGAAGACACTAGCGTGTCCCCCGAGCAGTACTTC. Translated, it gives CSAEDTSVSPEQYF. J is TRBJ2-7 and V is TRBV20-1; 7 positions agree with TRBD2. Trimming removed 6 bases from V and 6 bases from J; junction bases left unmatched: 14. The CDR3 runs to 14 residues. Germline CDR1 is DFQATT and CDR2 is SNEGSKA (reference sequence).

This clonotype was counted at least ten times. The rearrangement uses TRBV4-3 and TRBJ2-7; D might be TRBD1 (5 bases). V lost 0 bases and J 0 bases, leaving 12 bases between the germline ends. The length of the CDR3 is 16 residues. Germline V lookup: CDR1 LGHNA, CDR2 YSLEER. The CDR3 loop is CASSQDRAQGSYEQYF. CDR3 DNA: TGCGCCAGCAGCCAAGATCGGGCGCAGGGCTCCTACGAGCAGTACTTC.

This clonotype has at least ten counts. This CDR3 reads CASSLGVGGLQETQYF. CDR3 nucleotide sequence: TGTGCCAGCAGCTTAGGTGTTGGAGGACTCCAAGAGACCCAGTACTTC. The chain uses TRBV11-2 and TRBJ2-5; D possibly corresponds to TRBD2 (5 bases). Per germline, CDR1 SGHAT and CDR2 FQNNGV. Trimming stripped 1 base from V and 1 base from J, with 13 bases between. This CDR3 contains 16 residues.

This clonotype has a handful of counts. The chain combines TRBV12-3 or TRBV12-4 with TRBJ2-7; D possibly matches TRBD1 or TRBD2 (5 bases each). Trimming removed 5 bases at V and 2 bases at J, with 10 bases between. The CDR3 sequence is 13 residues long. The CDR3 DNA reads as TGTGCCAGCAGTGTCGGGGCTACCTACGAGCAGTACTTC. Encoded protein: CASSVGATYEQYF.

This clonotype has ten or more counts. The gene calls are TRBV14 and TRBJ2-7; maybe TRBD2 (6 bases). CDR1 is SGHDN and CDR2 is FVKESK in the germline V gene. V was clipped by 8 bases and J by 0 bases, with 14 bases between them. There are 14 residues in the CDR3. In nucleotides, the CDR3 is TGTGCCAGCTCGCGGGGACTCAGCTCCTACGAGCAGTACTTC. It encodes CASSRGLSSYEQYF. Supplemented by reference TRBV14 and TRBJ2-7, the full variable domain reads EAGVTQFPSHSVIEKGQTVTLRCDPISGHDNLYWYRRVMGKEIKFLLHFVKESKQDESGMPNNRFLAERTGGTYSTLKVQPAELEDSGVYFCASSRGLSSYEQYFGPGTRLTVT.

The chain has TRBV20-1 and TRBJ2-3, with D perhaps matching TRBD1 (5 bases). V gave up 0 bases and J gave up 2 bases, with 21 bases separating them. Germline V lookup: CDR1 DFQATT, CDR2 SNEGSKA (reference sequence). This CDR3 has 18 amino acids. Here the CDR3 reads CSARDMRQTVTFTDTQYF. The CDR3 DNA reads TGCAGTGCTAGAGATATGCGACAGACAGTAACGTTCACAGATACGCAGTATTTT.

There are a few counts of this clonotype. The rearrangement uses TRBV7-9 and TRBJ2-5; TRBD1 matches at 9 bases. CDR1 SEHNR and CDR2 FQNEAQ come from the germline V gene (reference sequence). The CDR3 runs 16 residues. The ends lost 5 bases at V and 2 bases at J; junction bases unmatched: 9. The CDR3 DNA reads TGTGCCAGCAGCCCCTGGACAGGGGAGCTACAAGAGACCCAGTACTTC. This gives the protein CASSPWTGELQETQYF.